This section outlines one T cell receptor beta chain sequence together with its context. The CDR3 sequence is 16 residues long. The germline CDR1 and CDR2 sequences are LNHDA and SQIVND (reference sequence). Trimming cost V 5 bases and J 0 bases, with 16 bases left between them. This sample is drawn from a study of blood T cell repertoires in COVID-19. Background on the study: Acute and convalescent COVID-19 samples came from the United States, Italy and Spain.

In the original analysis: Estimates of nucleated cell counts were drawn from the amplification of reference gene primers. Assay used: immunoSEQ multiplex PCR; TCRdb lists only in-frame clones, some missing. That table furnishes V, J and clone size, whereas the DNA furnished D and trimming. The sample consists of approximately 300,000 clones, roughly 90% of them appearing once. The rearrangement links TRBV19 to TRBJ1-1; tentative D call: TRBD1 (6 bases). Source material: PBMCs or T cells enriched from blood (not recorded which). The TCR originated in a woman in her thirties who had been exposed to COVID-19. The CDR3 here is CASSFPSGTLNTEAFF. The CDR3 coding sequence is TGTGCCAGTAGTTTTCCATCCGGGACACTGAACACTGAAGCTTTCTTT.